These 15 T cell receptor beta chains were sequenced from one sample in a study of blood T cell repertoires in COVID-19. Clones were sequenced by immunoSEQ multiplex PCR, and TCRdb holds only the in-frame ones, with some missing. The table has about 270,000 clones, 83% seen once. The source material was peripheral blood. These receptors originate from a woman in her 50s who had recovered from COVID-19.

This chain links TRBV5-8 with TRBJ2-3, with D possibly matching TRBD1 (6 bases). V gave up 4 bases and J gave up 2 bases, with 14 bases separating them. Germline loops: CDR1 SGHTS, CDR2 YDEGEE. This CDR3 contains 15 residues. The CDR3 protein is CASSPGGHLTDTQYF. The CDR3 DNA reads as TGTGCCAGCAGCCCTGGGGGCCACCTCACAGATACGCAGTATTTT.

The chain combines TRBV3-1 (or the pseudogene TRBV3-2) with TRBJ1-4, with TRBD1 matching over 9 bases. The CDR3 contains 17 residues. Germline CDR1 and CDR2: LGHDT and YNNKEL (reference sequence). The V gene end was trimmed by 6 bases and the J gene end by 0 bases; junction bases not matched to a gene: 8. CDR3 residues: CASRKPGQGATNEKLFF. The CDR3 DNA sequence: TGTGCCAGCAGAAAACCGGGACAGGGTGCAACTAATGAAAAACTGTTTTTT.

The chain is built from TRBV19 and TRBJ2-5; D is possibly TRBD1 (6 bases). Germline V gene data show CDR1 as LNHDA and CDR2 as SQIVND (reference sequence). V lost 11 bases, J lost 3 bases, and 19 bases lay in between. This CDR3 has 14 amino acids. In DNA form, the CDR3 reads TGTGCCGTCAGCAGGGGCCACAATAAAGAGACCCAGTACTTC. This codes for CAVSRGHNKETQYF.

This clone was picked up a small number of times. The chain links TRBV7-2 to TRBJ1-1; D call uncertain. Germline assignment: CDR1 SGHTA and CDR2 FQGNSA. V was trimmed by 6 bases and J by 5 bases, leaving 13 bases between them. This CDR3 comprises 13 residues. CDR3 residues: CASSQSPQTEAFF. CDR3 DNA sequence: TGTGCCAGCAGTCAATCTCCCCAGACTGAAGCTTTCTTT.

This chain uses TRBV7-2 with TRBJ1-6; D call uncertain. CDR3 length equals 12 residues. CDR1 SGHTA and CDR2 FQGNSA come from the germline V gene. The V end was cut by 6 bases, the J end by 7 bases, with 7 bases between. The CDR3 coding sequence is TGTGCCAGCAGTAACATGAATTCACCCCTCCACTTT. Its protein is CASSNMNSPLHF.

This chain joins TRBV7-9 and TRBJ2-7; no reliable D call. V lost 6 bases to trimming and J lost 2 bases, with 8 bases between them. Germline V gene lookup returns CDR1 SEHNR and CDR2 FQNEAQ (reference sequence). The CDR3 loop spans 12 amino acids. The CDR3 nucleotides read TGTGCCAGCAGTTCTGGCCCCTACGAGCAGTACTTC. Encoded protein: CASSSGPYEQYF.

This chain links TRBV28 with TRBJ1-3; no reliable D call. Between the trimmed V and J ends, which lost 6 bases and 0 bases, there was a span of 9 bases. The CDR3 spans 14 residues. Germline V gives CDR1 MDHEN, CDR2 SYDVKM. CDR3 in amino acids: CASSLTVSGNTIYF. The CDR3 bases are TGTGCCAGCAGCTTAACAGTCTCTGGAAACACCATATATTTT.

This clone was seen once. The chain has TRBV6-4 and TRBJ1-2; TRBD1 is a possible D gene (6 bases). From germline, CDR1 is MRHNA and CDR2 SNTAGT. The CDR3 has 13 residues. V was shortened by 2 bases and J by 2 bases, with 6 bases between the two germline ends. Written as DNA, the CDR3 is TGTGCCAGCAGTGACCAGGGGAACTATGGCTACACCTTC. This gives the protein CASSDQGNYGYTF.

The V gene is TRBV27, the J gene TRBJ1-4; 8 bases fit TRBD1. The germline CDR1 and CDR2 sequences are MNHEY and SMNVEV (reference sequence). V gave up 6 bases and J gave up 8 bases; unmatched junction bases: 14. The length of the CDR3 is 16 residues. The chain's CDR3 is CASRRQMDRVDEKLFF. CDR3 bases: TGTGCCAGCAGGCGACAGATGGACAGGGTAGACGAAAAACTGTTTTTT.

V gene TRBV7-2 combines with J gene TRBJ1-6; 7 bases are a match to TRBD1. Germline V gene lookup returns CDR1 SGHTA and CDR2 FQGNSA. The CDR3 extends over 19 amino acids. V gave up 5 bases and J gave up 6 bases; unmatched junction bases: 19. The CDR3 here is CASSPNPRTGLPFNSPLHF. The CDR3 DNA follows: TGTGCCAGCAGCCCCAACCCAAGGACAGGCCTGCCCTTTAATTCACCCCTCCACTTT.

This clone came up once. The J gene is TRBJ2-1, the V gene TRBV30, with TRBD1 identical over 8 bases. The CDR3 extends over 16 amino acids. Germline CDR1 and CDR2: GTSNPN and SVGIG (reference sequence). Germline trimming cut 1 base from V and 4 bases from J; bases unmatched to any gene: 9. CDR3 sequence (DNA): TGTGCCTGGAGTGAACCCTTTACAGGGGGGTACAATGAGCAGTTCTTC. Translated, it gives CAWSEPFTGGYNEQFF.

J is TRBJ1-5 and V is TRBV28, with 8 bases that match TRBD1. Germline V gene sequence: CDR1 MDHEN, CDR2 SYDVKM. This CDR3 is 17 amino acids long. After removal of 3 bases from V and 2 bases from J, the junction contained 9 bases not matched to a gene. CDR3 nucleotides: TGTGCCAGCAGTTTTCGGGACAGGTCCCGGGGCAATCAGCCCCAGCATTTT. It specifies CASSFRDRSRGNQPQHF.

CDR3 amino acids: CASSPNPLTTAEAFF. Written as DNA, the CDR3 is TGTGCCAGCTCACCTAACCCCCTTACCACAGCTGAAGCTTTCTTT. The rearrangement links TRBV18 to TRBJ1-1; D is uncertain. Germline V gene data show CDR1 as KGHSH and CDR2 as LQKENI. V was trimmed by 3 bases and J by 6 bases, leaving 17 bases between them. The CDR3 is made up of 15 amino acids.

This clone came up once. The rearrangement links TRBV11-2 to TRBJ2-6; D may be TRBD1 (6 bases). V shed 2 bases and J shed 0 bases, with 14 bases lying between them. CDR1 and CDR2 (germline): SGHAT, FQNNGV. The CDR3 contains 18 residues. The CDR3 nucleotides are TGTGCCAGCAGCTTATCTGGGACATCTTACTCTGGGGCCAACGTCCTGACTTTC. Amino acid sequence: CASSLSGTSYSGANVLTF.

The CDR3 nucleotides are TGTGCCAGCAGCTTATTACGGGGTAATAATTCACCCCTCCACTTT. It is translated as CASSLLRGNNSPLHF. This chain connects TRBV7-3 to TRBJ1-6; D remains ambiguous. Trimming shortened V by 2 bases and J by 5 bases, and 10 bases separated the two germline ends. Germline lookup yields CDR1 SGHTA and CDR2 FQGTGA. CDR3 length: 15 residues.